A selection of T cell receptor beta chains follows, all from one sample in a study of T cells in Graves' hyperthyroidism and ophthalmopathy. TCRdb analysed the multiplex PCR reads with MiXCR anew, one entry per CDR3 protein. Of about 270,000 distinct CDR3 sequences listed, about 20% were seen once; the top ten hold around 65%. Input material: blood. The receptors originated from a man aged 30 to 45 with Graves' ophthalmopathy. The CDR3 runs from the conserved cysteine through the conserved F or W. A D gene is named only where the DNA matches it firmly. Clone size is not always given. Where it is, it says once, few, many or a class for expanded clones.

TRBJ2-3 | TRBV7-9 | NA | TRBD1 | TGTGCCAGCAGCCCAGGGACAGGACTCACAGATACGCAGTATTTT | CASSPGTGLTDTQYF
TRBJ1-1 | TRBV4-1 | NA | TRBD1 | TGCGCCAGCAGCCAAGGTAGGGGACAGGGGGCCACTGAAGCTTTCTTT | CASSQGRGQGATEAFF
TRBJ2-7 | TRBV27 | many | TRBD2 | TGCGCCAGCAGGCTAGCGGGAGCTTACGAGCAGTACTTC | CASRLAGAYEQYF
TRBJ2-7 | TRBV28 | many | NA | TGTGCCAGCAGTAAACCAAGGGCCTACGAGCAGTACTTC | CASSKPRAYEQYF
TRBJ2-2 | TRBV7-9 | NA | TRBD2 | TGTGCCAGCAGCCGCCCTAGCGGGAGGGGCACCGGGGAGCTGTTTTTT | CASSRPSGRGTGELFF
TRBJ2-7 | TRBV11-2 | many | NA | TGTGCCAGCAGCCGGGGGCCTCTACAGTACGAGCAGTACTTC | CASSRGPLQYEQYF
TRBJ2-5 | TRBV20-1 | NA | NA | TGCAGTGCTAGAGGAACTGGAGTGGGGGAGACCCAGTACTTC | CSARGTGVGETQYF
TRBJ2-2 | TRBV6-1 | NA | TRBD1 | TGTGCCAGCAGGACCGGGACAGGGGGTTCGGGGGAGCTGTTTTTT | CASRTGTGGSGELFF
TRBJ2-5 | TRBV28 | many | NA | TGTGCCAGCTCCCAACCCAGGGCGCGGGAGACCCAGTACTTC | CASSQPRARETQYF
TRBJ2-7 | TRBV20-1 | NA | TRBD2 | TGCAGTGCTCCTGGACTAGCGGCGAACCACGAGCAGTACTTC | CSAPGLAANHEQYF
TRBJ2-3 | TRBV4-1 | NA | TRBD2 | TGCGCCAGCAGCCAGATGGGACTAGCGGACGCCCCAGATACGCAGTATTTT | CASSQMGLADAPDTQYF
TRBJ2-3 | TRBV6-2/TRBV6-3 | few | TRBD1 | TGTGCCAGCAGTACCTACAGGGGGCTGATGACTAGCACAGATACGCAGTATTTT | CASSTYRGLMTSTDTQYF
TRBJ2-7 | TRBV6-2/TRBV6-3 | many | TRBD2 | TGTGCCAGCAGAAGAGCGGGAAATGCCTACGAGCAGTACTTC | CASRRAGNAYEQYF
TRBJ1-5 | TRBV27 | few | NA | TGTGCCAGCAGTTTTGGGGGAATCTATAGCAATCAGCCCCAGCATTTT | CASSFGGIYSNQPQHF
TRBJ1-5 | TRBV18 | few | TRBD1 | TGTGCCAGCTCACCATATGGGACAGACAATCAGCCCCAGCATTTT | CASSPYGTDNQPQHF
TRBJ2-1 | TRBV7-9 | many | TRBD1 | TGTGCCAGCAGCTTAGGGGACAGGGCCTACAATGAGCAGTTCTTC | CASSLGDRAYNEQFF
TRBJ2-2 | TRBV7-2 | NA | TRBD1 | TGTGCCAGCAGGTGGTTAGGACAGGGTAAAACCGGGGAGCTGTTTTTT | CASRWLGQGKTGELFF
TRBJ2-1 | TRBV12-3/TRBV12-4 | NA | TRBD2 | TGTGCCAGCAGGGGACTAGCGGGACCCCCCGGGTTGTCTGAGCAGTTCTTC | CASRGLAGPPGLSEQFF
TRBJ2-1 | TRBV11-3 | many | NA | TGTGCCAGCAGCCCCTCCGGGTTAGCCGGAAACAATGAGCAGTTCTTC | CASSPSGLAGNNEQFF
TRBJ2-1 | TRBV30 | NA | TRBD1 | TGTGCCTGGCGTCCGGGGACAGCTAATGAGCAGTTCTTC | CAWRPGTANEQFF
TRBJ2-5 | TRBV12-3/TRBV12-4 | many | NA | TGTGCCAGCAGTTTACTGGAAGAGACCCAGTACTTC | CASSLLEETQYF
TRBJ1-2 | TRBV19 | NA | NA | TGTGCCACCTCCAGGGGTAACTATGGCTACACCTTC | CATSRGNYGYTF
TRBJ2-7 | TRBV25-1 | NA | NA | TGTGCCAGCAGTATACTCCAAACGGGGACACAATTCTACGAGCAGTACTTC | CASSILQTGTQFYEQYF
TRBJ2-1 | TRBV5-1 | many | NA | TGCGCCAGCAGCTTGGCCGCGGTTTACTCCTACAATGAGCAGTTCTTC | CASSLAAVYSYNEQFF
TRBJ2-1 | TRBV30 | NA | TRBD1 | TGTGCCTGGAGGGACAGGGCAGGGGGTAACTACAATGAGCAGTTCTTC | CAWRDRAGGNYNEQFF
TRBJ2-7 | TRBV12-3/TRBV12-4 | many | NA | TGTGCCAGCATGGGCAGGACAGTGGGAAACGAGCAGTACTTC | CASMGRTVGNEQYF
TRBJ2-7 | TRBV5-6 | few | TRBD1 | TGTGCCAGCAGCTTTAGGACAGGCTACGAGCAGTACTTC | CASSFRTGYEQYF
TRBJ1-1 | TRBV30 | many | NA | TGTGCCAGAACAGGGTCCGGGAACACTGAAGCTTTCTTT | CARTGSGNTEAFF
TRBJ2-1 | TRBV6-1 | once | NA | TGTGCCAGCAGTGAAGGGGGGAATGAGCAGTTCTTC | CASSEGGNEQFF
TRBJ2-1 | TRBV7-9 | NA | TRBD2 | TGTGCCAGCAGCCGAGGGACTAGCGGGAGAGGGGAGCAGTTCTTC | CASSRGTSGRGEQFF
TRBJ1-5 | TRBV18 | many | NA | TGTGCCAGCTCCCCGGCGGGAGGGAATCAGCCCCAGCATTTT | CASSPAGGNQPQHF
TRBJ1-5 | TRBV15 | few | TRBD1 | TGTGCCACCAGCAGAGAACAGGGGGATCTTCAGCCCCAGCATTTT | CATSREQGDLQPQHF
TRBJ2-1 | TRBV5-1 | few | TRBD2 | TGCGCCAGCAGGAGGACTAGTTTAGGTGAGCAGTTCTTC | CASRRTSLGEQFF
TRBJ1-2 | TRBV7-3 | few | NA | TGTGCCAGCACCTCGTGGGGCTACACCTTC | CASTSWGYTF
TRBJ2-5 | TRBV27 | NA | NA | TGTGCCAGCAGCTCGAAGTACCAAGAGACCCAGTACTTC | CASSSKYQETQYF
TRBJ1-5 | TRBV19 | NA | TRBD1 | TGTGCCAGTAGTATTACGTCAGGGGGTTACAATCAGCCCCAGCATTTT | CASSITSGGYNQPQHF
TRBJ2-5 | TRBV18 | few | TRBD2 | TGTGCCAGCTCTCCCCGTAGCGGGAGGGTCGAAGAGACCCAGTACTTC | CASSPRSGRVEETQYF
TRBJ2-1 | TRBV29-1 | NA | TRBD2 | TGCAGCGTTGAAGATCGGGCTAGCGGGATGTTGGATGAGCAGTTCTTC | CSVEDRASGMLDEQFF
TRBJ2-7 | TRBV28 | many | NA | TGTGCCAGCAGTTCCGATCTAGGGAGTCGGTACGAGCAGTACTTC | CASSSDLGSRYEQYF
TRBJ2-1 | TRBV15 | once | NA | TGTGCCACCAGCAGAGAGAGGGCCGATTACAATGAGCAGTTCTTC | CATSRERADYNEQFF
TRBJ1-2 | TRBV3-1 | NA | TRBD1 | TGTGCCAGCAGCAGGGACAGTTTCTATGGCTACACCTTC | CASSRDSFYGYTF
TRBJ2-1 | TRBV20-1 | many | NA | TGCAGTGCTAGTATCGGGACTTTCGACAATGAGCAGTTCTTC | CSASIGTFDNEQFF
TRBJ2-7 | TRBV30 | NA | NA | TGTGCCTGGGCCTCCCTGGCCGCCACCTACGAGCAGTACTTC | CAWASLAATYEQYF
TRBJ1-2 | TRBV6-1 | NA | TRBD1 | TGTGCCAGCAAAGGGCGGGACAGGGGTCCCCTGAACTATGGCTACACCTTC | CASKGRDRGPLNYGYTF
TRBJ1-5 | TRBV7-2 | NA | NA | TGTGCCAGCAGCTTAGAGATCCTGGGTAATCAGCCCCAGCATTTT | CASSLEILGNQPQHF
TRBJ1-1 | TRBV3-1 | NA | NA | TGTGCCAGCAGCCAAATAGGGAGCACTGAAGCTTTCTTT | CASSQIGSTEAFF
TRBJ2-3 | TRBV7-3 | many | NA | TGTGCCAGCAGCTTATTGGGGGCGGATACGCAGTATTTT | CASSLLGADTQYF
TRBJ1-5 | TRBV19 | few | NA | TGTGCCAGTTCTAATCCGGCTCAGCCCCAGCATTTT | CASSNPAQPQHF
TRBJ2-3 | TRBV7-3 | NA | NA | TGTGCCAGCAGCTTAACTGGGACACTCGCACAGGGTACGCAGTATTTT | CASSLTGTLAQGTQYF
TRBJ2-3 | TRBV29-1 | many | TRBD2 | TGCAGCGTTGTCCTAGCGGGAGATACGCAGTATTTT | CSVVLAGDTQYF
TRBJ2-3 | TRBV10-3 | NA | NA | TGTGCCATCACGCCGACTAGCACAGATACGCAGTATTTT | CAITPTSTDTQYF
TRBJ2-5 | TRBV9 | NA | TRBD1 | TGTGCCAGCAGCTTCTACCTCGGGACAGGAATAGAGACCCAGTACTTC | CASSFYLGTGIETQYF